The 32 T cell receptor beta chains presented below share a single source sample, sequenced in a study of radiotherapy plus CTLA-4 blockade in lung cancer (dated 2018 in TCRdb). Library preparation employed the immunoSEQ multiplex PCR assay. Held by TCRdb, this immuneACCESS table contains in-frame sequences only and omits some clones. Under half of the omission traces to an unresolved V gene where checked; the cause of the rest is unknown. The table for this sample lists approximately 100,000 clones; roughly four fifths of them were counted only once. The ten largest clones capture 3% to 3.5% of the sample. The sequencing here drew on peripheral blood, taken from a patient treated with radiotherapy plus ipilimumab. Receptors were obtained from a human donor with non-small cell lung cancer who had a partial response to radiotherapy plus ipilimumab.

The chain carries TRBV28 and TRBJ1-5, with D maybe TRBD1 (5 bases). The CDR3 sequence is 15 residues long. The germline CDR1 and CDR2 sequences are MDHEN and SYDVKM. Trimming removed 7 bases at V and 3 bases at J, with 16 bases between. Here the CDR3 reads CASTTGGWINQPQHF. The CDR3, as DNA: TGTGCCAGCACGACGGGGGGGTGGATCAATCAGCCCCAGCATTTT. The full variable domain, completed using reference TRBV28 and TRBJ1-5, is DVKVTQSSRYLVKRTGEKVFLECVQDMDHENMFWYRQDPGLGLRLIYFSYDVKMKEKGDIPEGYSVSREKKERFSLILESASTNQTSMYLCASTTGGWINQPQHFGDGTRLSIL.

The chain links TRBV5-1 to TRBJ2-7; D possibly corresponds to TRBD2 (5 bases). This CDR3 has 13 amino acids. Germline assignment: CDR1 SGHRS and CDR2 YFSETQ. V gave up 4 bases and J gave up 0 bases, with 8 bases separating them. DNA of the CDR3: TGCGCCAGCAGCGGACTGGGCTCCTACGAGCAGTACTTC. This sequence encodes CASSGLGSYEQYF.

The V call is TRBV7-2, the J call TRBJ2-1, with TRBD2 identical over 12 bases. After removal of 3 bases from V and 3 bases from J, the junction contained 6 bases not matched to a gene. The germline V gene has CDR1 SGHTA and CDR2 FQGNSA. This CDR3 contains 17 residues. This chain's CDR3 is CASSFDVTSGSYNEQFF. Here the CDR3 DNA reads TGTGCCAGCAGCTTCGACGTGACTAGCGGGAGCTACAATGAGCAGTTCTTC.

CDR3 nucleotides: TGTGCCAGCACCCCCACAGGGGGCGTTCGCACCTTTCATTATAGCAATCAGCCCCAGCATTTT. It encodes CASTPTGGVRTFHYSNQPQHF. The rearrangement joins TRBV28 to TRBJ1-5; TRBD1 aligns across 9 bases. The CDR3 is made up of 21 amino acids. With 7 bases clipped from V and 0 bases from J, the junction kept 22 bases outside the gene matches. Germline CDR1 MDHEN, CDR2 SYDVKM.

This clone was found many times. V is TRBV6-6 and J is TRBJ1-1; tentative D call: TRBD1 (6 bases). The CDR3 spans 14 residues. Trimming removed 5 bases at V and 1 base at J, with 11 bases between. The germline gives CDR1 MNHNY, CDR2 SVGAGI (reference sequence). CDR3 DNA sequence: TGTGCCAGCAGTAGGACAGACGGGAACACTGAAGCTTTCTTT. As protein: CASSRTDGNTEAFF.

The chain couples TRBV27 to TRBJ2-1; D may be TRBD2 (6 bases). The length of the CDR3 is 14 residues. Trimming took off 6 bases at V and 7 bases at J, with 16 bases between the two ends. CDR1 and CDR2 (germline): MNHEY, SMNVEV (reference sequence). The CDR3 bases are TGTGCCAGCAGCGCGGGGACCCGAAAGAATGAGCAGTTCTTC. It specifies CASSAGTRKNEQFF.

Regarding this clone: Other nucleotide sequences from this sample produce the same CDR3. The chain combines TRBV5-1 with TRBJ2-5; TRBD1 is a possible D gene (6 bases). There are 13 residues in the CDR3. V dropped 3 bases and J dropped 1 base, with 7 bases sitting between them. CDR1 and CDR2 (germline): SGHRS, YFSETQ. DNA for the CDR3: TGCGCCAGCAGCTCGACAGGCCAAGAGACCCAGTACTTC. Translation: CASSSTGQETQYF.

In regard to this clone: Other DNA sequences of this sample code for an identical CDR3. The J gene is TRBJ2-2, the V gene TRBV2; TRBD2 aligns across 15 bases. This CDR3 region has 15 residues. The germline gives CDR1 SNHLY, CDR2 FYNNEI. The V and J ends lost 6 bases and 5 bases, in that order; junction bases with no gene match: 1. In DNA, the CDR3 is TGTGCCAGCAGGGGACTAGCGGGAGGAACCGGGGAGCTGTTTTTT. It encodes CASRGLAGGTGELFF.

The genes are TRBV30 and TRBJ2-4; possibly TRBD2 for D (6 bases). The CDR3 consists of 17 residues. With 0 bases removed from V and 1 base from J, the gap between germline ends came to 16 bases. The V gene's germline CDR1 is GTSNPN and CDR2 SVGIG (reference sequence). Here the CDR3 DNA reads TGTGCCTGGAGTGTCGGGAGCTGGGCTGGGGCCAAAAACATTCAGTACTTC. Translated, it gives CAWSVGSWAGAKNIQYF.

CDR3 DNA sequence: TGTGCCAGCAGTTTATTCGGAGACGAGCAGTACTTC. Translated, it gives CASSLFGDEQYF. The chain joins TRBV28 to TRBJ2-7, with D unresolved. Germline V gives CDR1 MDHEN, CDR2 SYDVKM. There are 12 residues in the CDR3. With 1 base removed from V and 5 bases from J, the gap between germline ends came to 6 bases.

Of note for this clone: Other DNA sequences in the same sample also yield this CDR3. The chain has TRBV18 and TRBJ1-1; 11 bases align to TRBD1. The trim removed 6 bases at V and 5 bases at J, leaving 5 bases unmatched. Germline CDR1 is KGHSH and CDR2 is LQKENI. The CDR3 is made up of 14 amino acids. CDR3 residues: CASSAGTGGTEAFF. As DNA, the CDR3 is TGTGCCAGCTCCGCTGGGACAGGGGGTACTGAAGCTTTCTTT.

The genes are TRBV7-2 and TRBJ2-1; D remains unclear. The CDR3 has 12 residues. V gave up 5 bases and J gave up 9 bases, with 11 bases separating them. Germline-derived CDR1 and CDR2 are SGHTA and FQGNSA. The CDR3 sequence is CASSLLGGEQFF. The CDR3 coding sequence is TGTGCCAGCAGCCTCCTTGGCGGTGAGCAGTTCTTC.

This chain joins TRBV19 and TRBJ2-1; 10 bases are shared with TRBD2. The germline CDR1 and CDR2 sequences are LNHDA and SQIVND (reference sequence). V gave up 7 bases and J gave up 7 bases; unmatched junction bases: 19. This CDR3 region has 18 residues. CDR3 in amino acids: CASTRSSIGTSAWNEQFF. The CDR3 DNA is TGTGCCAGTACCCGCAGTTCCATCGGGACTAGCGCTTGGAATGAGCAGTTCTTC.

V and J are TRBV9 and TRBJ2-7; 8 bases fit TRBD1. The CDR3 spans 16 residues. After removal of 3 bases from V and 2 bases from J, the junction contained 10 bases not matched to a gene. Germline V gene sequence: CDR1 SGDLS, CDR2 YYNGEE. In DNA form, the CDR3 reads TGTGCCAGCAGCGCTGGGACAGGTTATGGGACCTACGAGCAGTACTTC. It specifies CASSAGTGYGTYEQYF.

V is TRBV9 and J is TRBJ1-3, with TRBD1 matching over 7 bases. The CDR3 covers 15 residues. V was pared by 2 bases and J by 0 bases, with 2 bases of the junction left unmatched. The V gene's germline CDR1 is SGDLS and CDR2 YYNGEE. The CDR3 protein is CASSVGDSSGNTIYF. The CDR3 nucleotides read TGTGCCAGCAGCGTGGGGGACAGCTCTGGAAACACCATATATTTT.

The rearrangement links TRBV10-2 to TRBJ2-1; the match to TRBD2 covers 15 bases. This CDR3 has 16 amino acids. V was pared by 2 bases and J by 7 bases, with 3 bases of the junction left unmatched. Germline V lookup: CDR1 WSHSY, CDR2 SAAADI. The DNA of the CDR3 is TGCGCCAGCAGTGAGAGGACTAGCGGGAGGGAGAATGAGCAGTTCTTC. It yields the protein CASSERTSGRENEQFF.

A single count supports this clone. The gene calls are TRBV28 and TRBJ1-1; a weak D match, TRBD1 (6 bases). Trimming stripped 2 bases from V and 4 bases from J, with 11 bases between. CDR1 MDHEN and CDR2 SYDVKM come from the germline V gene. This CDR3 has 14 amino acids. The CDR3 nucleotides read TGTGCCAGCAGTTTAAGGGGGGGCGCCACTGAAGCTTTCTTT. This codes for CASSLRGGATEAFF.

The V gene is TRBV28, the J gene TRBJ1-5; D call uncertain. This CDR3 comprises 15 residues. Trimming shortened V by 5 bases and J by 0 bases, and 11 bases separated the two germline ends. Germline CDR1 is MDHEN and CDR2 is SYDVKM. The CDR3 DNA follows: TGTGCCAGCAGTGGAGACGGTTATAGCAATCAGCCCCAGCATTTT. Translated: CASSGDGYSNQPQHF.

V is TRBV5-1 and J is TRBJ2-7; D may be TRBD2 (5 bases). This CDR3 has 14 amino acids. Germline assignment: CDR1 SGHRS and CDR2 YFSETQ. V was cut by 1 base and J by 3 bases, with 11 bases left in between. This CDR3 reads CASSLSGSGYEQYF. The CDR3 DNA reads TGCGCCAGCAGCTTGTCGGGGTCCGGCTACGAGCAGTACTTC. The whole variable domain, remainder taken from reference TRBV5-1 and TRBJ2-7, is KAGVTQTPRYLIKTRGQQVTLSCSPISGHRSVSWYQQTPGQGLQFLFEYFSETQRNKGNFPGRFSGRQFSNSRSEMNVSTLELGDSALYLCASSLSGSGYEQYFGPGTRLTVT.

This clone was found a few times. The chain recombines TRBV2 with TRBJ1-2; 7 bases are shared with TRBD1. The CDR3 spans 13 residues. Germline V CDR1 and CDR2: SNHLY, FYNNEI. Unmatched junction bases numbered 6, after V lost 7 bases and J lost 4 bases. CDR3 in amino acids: CASKGGAFYGYTF. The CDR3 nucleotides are TGTGCCAGCAAAGGGGGCGCGTTCTATGGCTACACCTTC.

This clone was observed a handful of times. The CDR3 protein is CASSYGGQPYGYTF. In nucleotides, the CDR3 is TGTGCCAGCAGTTACGGGGGACAGCCATATGGCTACACCTTC. V is TRBV6-5 and J is TRBJ1-2, with 7 bases that match TRBD1. Germline values: CDR1 MNHEY, CDR2 SVGAGI. The CDR3 is 14 residues long. The V segment lost 2 bases and the J segment 5 bases; nucleotides outside the gene matches: 5.

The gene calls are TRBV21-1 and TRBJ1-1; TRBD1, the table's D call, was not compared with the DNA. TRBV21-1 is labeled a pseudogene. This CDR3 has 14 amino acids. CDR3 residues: CASSKDRLYTEAFF. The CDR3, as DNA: TGTGCCAGCAGCAAGGACAGGCTTTACACTGAAGCTTTCTTT.

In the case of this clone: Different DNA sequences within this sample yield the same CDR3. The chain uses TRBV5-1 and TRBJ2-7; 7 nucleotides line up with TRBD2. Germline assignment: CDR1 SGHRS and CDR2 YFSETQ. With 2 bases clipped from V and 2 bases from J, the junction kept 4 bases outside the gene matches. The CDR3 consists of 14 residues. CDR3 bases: TGCGCCAGCAGCTTTGAGGGAGGGCCCTACGAGCAGTACTTC. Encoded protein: CASSFEGGPYEQYF.

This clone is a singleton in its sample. The CDR3 here is CASSLAASGNYNEQFF. The CDR3, as DNA: TGCGCCAGCAGCTTGGCGGCTAGCGGGAACTACAATGAGCAGTTCTTC. The gene calls are TRBV5-1 and TRBJ2-1; 9 bases are shared with TRBD2. CDR1 and CDR2 from the germline V gene are SGHRS and YFSETQ. The V gene end was trimmed by 0 bases and the J gene end by 3 bases; junction bases not matched to a gene: 4. This CDR3 is built from 16 residues.

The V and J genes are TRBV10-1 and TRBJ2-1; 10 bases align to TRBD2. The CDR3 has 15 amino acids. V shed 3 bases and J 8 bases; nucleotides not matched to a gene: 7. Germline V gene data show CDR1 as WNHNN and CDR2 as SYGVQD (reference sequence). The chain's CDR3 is CASSEPLAGVDEQFF. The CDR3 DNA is TGCGCCAGCAGTGAACCCCTAGCGGGAGTCGATGAGCAGTTCTTC.

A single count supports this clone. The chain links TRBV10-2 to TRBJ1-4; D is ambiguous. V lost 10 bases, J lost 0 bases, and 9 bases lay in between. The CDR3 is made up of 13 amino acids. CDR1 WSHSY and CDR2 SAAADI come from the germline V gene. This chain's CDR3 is CATTGATNEKLFF. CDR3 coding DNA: TGCGCCACTACGGGAGCAACTAATGAAAAACTGTTTTTT.

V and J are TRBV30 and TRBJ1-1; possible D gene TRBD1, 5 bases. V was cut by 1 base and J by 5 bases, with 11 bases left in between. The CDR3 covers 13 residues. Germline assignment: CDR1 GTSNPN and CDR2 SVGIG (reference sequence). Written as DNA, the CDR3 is TGTGCCTGGAGTGCCGGCAGGGTAACTGAAGCTTTCTTT. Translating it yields CAWSAGRVTEAFF.

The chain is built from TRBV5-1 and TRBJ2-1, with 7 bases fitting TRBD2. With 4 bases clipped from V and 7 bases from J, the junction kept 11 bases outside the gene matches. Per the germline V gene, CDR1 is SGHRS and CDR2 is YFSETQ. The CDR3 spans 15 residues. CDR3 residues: CASSPAGTNGNEQFF. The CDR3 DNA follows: TGCGCCAGCAGCCCGGCTGGGACTAACGGGAATGAGCAGTTCTTC.

The CDR3 bases are TGTGCCAGCAGCCAAAGTGGCGGGATTAACTGGCCAGATACGCAGTATTTT. Its translation is CASSQSGGINWPDTQYF. The chain employs TRBV21-1 and TRBJ2-3; the table's TRBD2 call for D was not verified on the DNA. TRBV21-1 is a pseudogene segment. CDR3 size: 17 residues.

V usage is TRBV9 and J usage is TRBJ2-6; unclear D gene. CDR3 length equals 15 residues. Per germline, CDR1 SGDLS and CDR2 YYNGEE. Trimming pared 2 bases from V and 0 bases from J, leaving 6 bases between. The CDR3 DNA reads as TGTGCCAGCAGCGTCCTGTTCTCTGGGGCCAACGTCCTGACTTTC. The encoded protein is CASSVLFSGANVLTF.

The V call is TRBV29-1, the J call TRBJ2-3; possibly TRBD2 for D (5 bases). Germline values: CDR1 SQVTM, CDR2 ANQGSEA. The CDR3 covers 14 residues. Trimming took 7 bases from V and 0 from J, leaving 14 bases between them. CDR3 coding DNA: TGCAGCGGGACTCACCTTTCTAGCACAGATACGCAGTATTTT. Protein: CSGTHLSSTDTQYF.

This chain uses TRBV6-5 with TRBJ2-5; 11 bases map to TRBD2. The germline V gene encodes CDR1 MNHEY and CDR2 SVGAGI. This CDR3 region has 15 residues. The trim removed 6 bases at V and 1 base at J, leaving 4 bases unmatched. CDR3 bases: TGTGCCAGCAGACGGACTAGCGGGCCCCAAGAGACCCAGTACTTC. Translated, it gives CASRRTSGPQETQYF.